This T cell receptor (beta chain) derives from a study of T cells in Graves' hyperthyroidism and ophthalmopathy. From RNA transcripts, TCR beta CDR3 regions were amplified. First-round RT-PCR of the TCR CDR3 relied on the HTBI primer set. In TCRdb, the multiplex PCR reads were re-called with MiXCR into one record per CDR3 protein. In the table there are about 640,000 distinct CDR3 sequences, around 20% of which are singletons. Regarding this clonotype: Its antigen remains unidentified.

Clinicians diagnosed patients from clinical symptoms, serum thyroxine and TRAb, thyroid ultrasound and orbital computed tomography. Findings and limits, study-wide: Ophthalmopathy cases were set apart from stable hyperthyroidism by a 13 V-J model. Blood held most thyroid clonotypes expanded above 0.001 frequency.

From germline, CDR1 is LNHDA and CDR2 SQIVND (reference sequence). The CDR3 consists of 12 residues. V was shortened by 8 bases and J by 8 bases, with 13 bases between the two germline ends. The chain carries TRBV19 and TRBJ1-3; D not certain. The origin of this receptor is a man aged 25 to 45 with Graves' ophthalmopathy. What was sequenced was blood. This CDR3 is CASRNPGDTIYF. CDR3 DNA sequence: TGTGCCAGTCGTAATCCTGGGGACACCATATATTTT.